The 30 T cell receptor beta chains given below trace back to one sample, sequenced in a study of blood T cell repertoires in COVID-19. Sequencing was performed with immunoSEQ multiplex PCR; in TCRdb, only in-frame clones are kept and a portion is missing. The repertoire consists of tens of thousands of clones, with approximately 86% occurring once and the leading ten covering roughly 6.9%. Sample: peripheral blood. These receptors all stem from a man aged 50 to 59 with active COVID-19.

The V gene is TRBV5-1, the J gene TRBJ1-4; D perhaps matches TRBD1 (6 bases). This CDR3 spans 16 amino acids. Germline V lookup: CDR1 SGHRS, CDR2 YFSETQ. V shed 0 bases and J shed 8 bases, with 17 bases lying between them. The CDR3 DNA reads TGCGCCAGCAGCTTGGGGGGGCCAAGCCGTGGCGAAAAACTGTTTTTT. This gives the protein CASSLGGPSRGEKLFF. The variable domain in full, completed from reference TRBV5-1 and TRBJ1-4, reads KAGVTQTPRYLIKTRGQQVTLSCSPISGHRSVSWYQQTPGQGLQFLFEYFSETQRNKGNFPGRFSGRQFSNSRSEMNVSTLELGDSALYLCASSLGGPSRGEKLFFGSGTQLSVL.

The J gene is TRBJ2-7, the V gene TRBV6-5; TRBD2 matches 10 bases. This CDR3 region has 14 residues. From germline, CDR1 is MNHEY and CDR2 SVGAGI. V was pared by 6 bases and J by 3 bases, with 5 bases of the junction left unmatched. For the CDR3, the DNA is TGTGCCAGCAGAAAGGGACTAGCGAACTACGAGCAGTACTTC. Its protein is CASRKGLANYEQYF.

Only a few counts were recorded for this clone. The chain recombines TRBV10-1 with TRBJ2-7; possible D gene TRBD2, 5 bases. The CDR3 covers 12 residues. The V gene's germline CDR1 is WNHNN and CDR2 SYGVQD (reference sequence). The V end lost 4 bases, the J end lost 3 bases, and 7 bases lay between the germline ends. The CDR3 reads CASSGGNYEQYF. DNA for the CDR3: TGCGCCAGCAGTGGAGGGAACTACGAGCAGTACTTC.

V is TRBV18 and J is TRBJ2-3; TRBD2 matches at 8 bases. Germline-derived CDR1 and CDR2 are KGHSH and LQKENI. The CDR3 covers 16 residues. Unmatched junction bases numbered 6, after V lost 4 bases and J lost 0 bases. The CDR3 spells CASSRTSGGSTDTQYF. In DNA, the CDR3 is TGTGCCAGCTCACGCACTAGCGGAGGGAGCACAGATACGCAGTATTTT.

This clone was found once. V usage is TRBV6-1 and J usage is TRBJ1-2, with a possible D match to TRBD1 (5 bases). Germline V lookup: CDR1 MNHNS, CDR2 SASEGT. This CDR3 is 14 amino acids long. Trimming took off 0 bases at V and 4 bases at J, with 9 bases between the two ends. The CDR3 spells CASSEAGQLYGYTF. CDR3 DNA sequence: TGTGCCAGCAGTGAAGCGGGGCAACTCTATGGCTACACCTTC.

The chain couples TRBV11-2 to TRBJ2-5; a weak D match, TRBD2 (6 bases). V was shortened by 3 bases and J by 3 bases, with 8 bases between the two germline ends. The CDR3 spans 13 residues. In germline, CDR1 is SGHAT, CDR2 FQNNGV. CDR3 sequence reads: CASSLGLEETQYF. The DNA for the CDR3 is TGTGCCAGCAGCTTGGGACTGGAAGAGACCCAGTACTTC.

V and J are TRBV9 and TRBJ1-2; D unclear. This CDR3 comprises 14 residues. Looked up from germline, CDR1 is SGDLS and CDR2 is YYNGEE. V lost 3 bases, J lost 2 bases, and 11 bases lay in between. The CDR3 bases are TGTGCCAGCAGCGGGCCAACATCGAACTATGGCTACACCTTC. Translated: CASSGPTSNYGYTF.

The J gene is TRBJ2-1, the V gene TRBV4-1, with TRBD2 identical over 7 bases. V lost 1 base, J lost 7 bases, and 1 base stayed unmatched. Germline assignment: CDR1 MGHRA and CDR2 YSYEKL. The CDR3 spans 13 residues. CDR3 protein: CASSQGTRNEQFF. The CDR3 bases are TGCGCCAGCAGCCAAGGGACTAGGAATGAGCAGTTCTTC.

As concerns this clone: Relative to the germline gene, one junction end is altered; a read error may explain this. This sequence joins TRBV20-1 and TRBJ1-1, with 9 bases fitting TRBD1. The V gene's germline CDR1 is DFQATT and CDR2 SNEGSKA (reference sequence). This CDR3 is 12 amino acids long. CDR3 bases: TGCAGTGCCAGTTACCGGGACAGGGAACTCCAATTT. As protein: CSASYRDRELQF.

The V gene is TRBV5-6, the J gene TRBJ2-5; the match to TRBD1 covers 8 bases. Germline V gene data show CDR1 as SGHDT and CDR2 as YYEEEE. The CDR3 covers 14 residues. The trim removed 2 bases at V and 1 base at J, leaving 1 base unmatched. In nucleotides, the CDR3 is TGTGCCAGCAGCTTAACAGGGGGCCAAGAGACCCAGTACTTC. Translating gives CASSLTGGQETQYF.

This chain links TRBV7-8 with TRBJ2-1; D is unclear. The CDR3 has 13 amino acids. V shed 6 bases and J shed 3 bases, with 9 bases lying between them. CDR1 is SGHVS, CDR2 FQNEAQ, per germline. This CDR3 reads CASRGPVYNEQFF. The CDR3 DNA reads as TGTGCCAGCAGGGGCCCCGTCTACAATGAGCAGTTCTTC.

V is TRBV6-5 and J is TRBJ1-2; D remains unclear. The germline V and J ends were trimmed by 3 bases and 6 bases, with 20 bases remaining between them. Germline V gene data show CDR1 as MNHEY and CDR2 as SVGAGI. This CDR3 contains 16 residues. For the CDR3, the DNA is TGTGCCAGCAGTTATTACACGGACGGGAGTGACGATGGCTACACCTTC. This codes for CASSYYTDGSDDGYTF.

The rearrangement uses TRBV5-1 and TRBJ2-2; 8 bases are a match to TRBD2. The CDR3 consists of 15 residues. Trimming took 1 base from V and 6 from J; bases not matched to a gene: 5. Germline CDR1 and CDR2: SGHRS and YFSETQ. The CDR3 nucleotides read TGCGCCAGCAGCTTGAACGGGGGGGCCTCCGGGGAGCTGTTTTTT. This gives the protein CASSLNGGASGELFF.

This clone has only one observation. The chain employs TRBV6-6 and TRBJ2-3; TRBD2 is a possible D gene (6 bases). Trimming pared 6 bases from V and 0 bases from J, leaving 10 bases between. The CDR3 contains 14 residues. Germline assignment: CDR1 MNHNY and CDR2 SVGAGI (reference sequence). CDR3 in amino acids: CASRIGGSTDTQYF. DNA of the CDR3: TGTGCCAGCAGAATCGGGGGAAGCACAGATACGCAGTATTTT.

The chain joins TRBV3-1 (or the pseudogene TRBV3-2) to TRBJ1-1, with 7 bases matching TRBD1. Germline CDR1 LGHDT, CDR2 YNNKEL (reference sequence). V was pared by 1 base and J by 4 bases, with 9 bases of the junction left unmatched. The length of the CDR3 is 16 residues. CDR3 coding DNA: TGTGCCAGCAGCCAAGTTAGGTTGCCAGGGGGCACTGAAGCTTTCTTT. Protein product: CASSQVRLPGGTEAFF.

The rearrangement joins TRBV19 to TRBJ1-1; 7 bases align to TRBD1. V lost 6 bases, J lost 1 base, and 5 bases stayed unmatched. Looked up from germline, CDR1 is LNHDA and CDR2 is SQIVND (reference sequence). The CDR3 has 14 residues. The CDR3 region has the DNA TGTGCCAGTAGGACGGGACAGCAGAACACTGAAGCTTTCTTT. Translating it yields CASRTGQQNTEAFF.

The chain is built from TRBV25-1 and TRBJ1-3; D is possibly TRBD1 (6 bases). CDR1 is MGHDK and CDR2 is SYGVNS in the germline V gene. There are 15 residues in the CDR3. V was trimmed by 4 bases and J by 0 bases, leaving 10 bases between them. The CDR3 nucleotides are TGTGCCAGCAGTGCGGACAGTAACTCTGGAAACACCATATATTTT. It translates to CASSADSNSGNTIYF.

This clone was recorded a few times. The rearrangement links TRBV5-1 to TRBJ1-6; D is unclear. CDR1 SGHRS and CDR2 YFSETQ come from the germline V gene. This CDR3 is 14 amino acids long. V dropped 2 bases and J dropped 5 bases, with 8 bases sitting between them. The CDR3 DNA sequence: TGCGCCAGCAGCTTTTCCGGGGATAATTCACCCCTCCACTTT. It is translated as CASSFSGDNSPLHF.

This clone has just a few counts. This sequence joins TRBV5-1 and TRBJ2-3, with 11 bases that match TRBD2. The CDR3 length is 16 residues. V trimming: 5 bases; J trimming: 0 bases; junction bases outside the gene matches: 5. Germline values: CDR1 SGHRS, CDR2 YFSETQ. In DNA form, the CDR3 reads TGCGCCAGCAGATATATAGCGGGGGGGAGCACAGATACGCAGTATTTT. This translates into CASRYIAGGSTDTQYF.

This clone has only a few counts. This chain joins TRBV2 and TRBJ2-7; D unclear. The CDR3 has 12 amino acids. Germline lookup yields CDR1 SNHLY and CDR2 FYNNEI. CDR3 sequence: CASSAYSHEQYV. In DNA, the CDR3 is TGTGCCAGCAGTGCCTACTCCCACGAGCAGTACGTC.

This clone was seen a few times. The V and J genes are TRBV24-1 and TRBJ2-3, with 10 bases matching TRBD1. Germline loops: CDR1 KGHDR, CDR2 SFDVKD. The V gene end was trimmed by 2 bases and the J gene end by 7 bases; junction bases not matched to a gene: 5. The CDR3 consists of 15 residues. CDR3 in amino acids: CATSDSGQGSNTQYF. DNA for the CDR3: TGTGCCACCAGTGATTCGGGACAGGGGAGTAATACGCAGTATTTT.

This clone is a singleton in its sample. DNA of the CDR3: TGTGCCAGCAGCCCGGGACAGACAAGCAATCAGCCCCAGCATTTT. Amino acids: CASSPGQTSNQPQHF. The genes are TRBV5-8 and TRBJ1-5; TRBD1 matches at 7 bases. The V gene end was trimmed by 4 bases and the J gene end by 1 base; junction bases not matched to a gene: 5. This CDR3 spans 15 amino acids. Germline-derived CDR1 and CDR2 are SGHTS and YDEGEE.

This chain uses TRBV6-1 with TRBJ1-2; 7 bases line up with TRBD1. CDR3 length: 18 residues. Germline V gene data show CDR1 as MNHNS and CDR2 as SASEGT. Unmatched junction bases numbered 18, after V lost 4 bases and J lost 4 bases. CDR3 amino acids: CASSVSPGQSTVPYGYTF. The CDR3 DNA reads TGTGCCAGCAGTGTATCTCCGGGACAGAGTACCGTTCCCTATGGCTACACCTTC.

The chain carries TRBV24-1 and TRBJ2-1, with D perhaps matching TRBD2 (6 bases). The germline CDR1 and CDR2 sequences are KGHDR and SFDVKD. The CDR3 consists of 14 residues. V was pared by 1 base and J by 7 bases, with 10 bases between. The CDR3 DNA reads as TGTGCCACCAGTGATTTACGTGCGGGAAATGAGCAGTTCTTC. This gives the protein CATSDLRAGNEQFF.

This chain joins TRBV19 and TRBJ2-2; the D is unclear. CDR3 length: 15 residues. The V gene lost 3 bases and the J gene lost 5 bases, with 13 bases spanning the gap. Germline lookup yields CDR1 LNHDA and CDR2 SQIVND (reference sequence). CDR3 protein: CASSMGQQPTGELFF. CDR3 DNA: TGTGCCAGTAGTATGGGCCAGCAGCCGACCGGGGAGCTGTTTTTT.

This clone was counted only a few times. The chain uses TRBV3-1 (or the pseudogene TRBV3-2) and TRBJ2-7; no clear D gene. V was clipped by 1 base and J by 6 bases, with 10 bases between them. Germline values: CDR1 LGHDT, CDR2 YNNKEL (reference sequence). CDR3 length: 13 amino acids. Written as DNA, the CDR3 is TGTGCCAGCAGCCAAGTAAGTACGAGCGAGCAGTACGTC. Its translation: CASSQVSTSEQYV.

The V and J genes are TRBV5-4 and TRBJ2-7; D gene unclear. The CDR3 is 12 amino acids. Trimming removed 0 bases at V and 3 bases at J, with 4 bases between. Germline CDR1 and CDR2: SGHNT and YYREEE (reference sequence). In DNA, the CDR3 is TGTGCCAGCAGCTTGGGAGTCTACGAGCAGTACTTC. Encoded protein: CASSLGVYEQYF.

The chain uses TRBV12-3 or TRBV12-4 and TRBJ1-6; D is possibly TRBD1 (6 bases). The CDR3 is made up of 13 amino acids. Trimming removed 5 bases from V and 7 bases from J, with 9 bases in between. The CDR3 bases are TGTGCCAGCAGTAGGACAGAAAATTCACCCCTCCACTTT. Amino acids: CASSRTENSPLHF.

In this sample, this clone turned up once. The rearrangement uses TRBV7-7 and TRBJ2-1; 9 bases match TRBD2. Germline lookup yields CDR1 SSHAT and CDR2 FNYEAQ (reference sequence). CDR3 size: 15 residues. V was pared by 2 bases and J by 8 bases, with 7 bases of the junction left unmatched. This CDR3 is CASSLTLAGYDEQFF. CDR3 DNA: TGTGCCAGCAGCTTAACGCTAGCGGGATACGATGAGCAGTTCTTC.

The J gene is TRBJ2-3, the V gene TRBV5-1; 7 bases agree with TRBD1. This CDR3 has 15 residues. CDR1 is SGHRS and CDR2 is YFSETQ in the germline V gene. Losses at the gene ends were 4 bases for V and 4 bases for J; bases not matched to a gene: 9. The CDR3 sequence: CASSSPEGAADTQYF. CDR3 coding DNA: TGCGCCAGCAGCAGCCCAGAGGGGGCAGCAGATACGCAGTATTTT.